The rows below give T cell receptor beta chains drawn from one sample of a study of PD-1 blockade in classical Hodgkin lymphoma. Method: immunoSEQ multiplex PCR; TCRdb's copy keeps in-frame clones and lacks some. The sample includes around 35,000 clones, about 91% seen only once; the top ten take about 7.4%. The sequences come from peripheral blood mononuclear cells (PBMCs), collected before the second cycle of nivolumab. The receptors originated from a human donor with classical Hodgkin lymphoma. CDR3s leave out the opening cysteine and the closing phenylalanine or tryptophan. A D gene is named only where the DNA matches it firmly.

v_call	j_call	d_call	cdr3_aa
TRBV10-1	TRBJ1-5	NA	ASSSDTWDGVRPQH
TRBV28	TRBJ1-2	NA	ASSQEGSVANYGYT
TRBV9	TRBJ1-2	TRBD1	ASSWTGESGYT
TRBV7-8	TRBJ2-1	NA	ASSLIPSSYNEQF
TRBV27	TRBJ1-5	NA	ASRGTYSNQPQH
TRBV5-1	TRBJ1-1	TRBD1	ASRRGQGNTEAF
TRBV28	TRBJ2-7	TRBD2	ASSFMALALSSYEQY
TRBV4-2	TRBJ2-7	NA	ASSQAVESDYAYEQY
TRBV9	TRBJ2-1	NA	ASSTRFGQGNEQF
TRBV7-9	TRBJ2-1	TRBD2	ASSPTSGRLNEQF
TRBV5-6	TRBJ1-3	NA	ASSLAGMDTIY
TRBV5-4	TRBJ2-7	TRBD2	ASSTGSGRLYEQY
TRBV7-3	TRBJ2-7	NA	ASSPSQDYEQY
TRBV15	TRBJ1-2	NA	ATSGPNYGYT
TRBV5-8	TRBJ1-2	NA	AASSRGYGYT
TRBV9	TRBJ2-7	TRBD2	ASSATTSWTYEQY
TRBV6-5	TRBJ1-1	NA	ASSAFLAMNTEAF
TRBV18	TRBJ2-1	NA	ASSPIATGNEQF
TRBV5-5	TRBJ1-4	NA	ASRRGGRANEKLF
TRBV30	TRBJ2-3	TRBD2	AWSGTSGSTDTQY
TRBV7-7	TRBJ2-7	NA	ASSLDWSREQY
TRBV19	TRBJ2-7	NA	ASSISPPYEQY